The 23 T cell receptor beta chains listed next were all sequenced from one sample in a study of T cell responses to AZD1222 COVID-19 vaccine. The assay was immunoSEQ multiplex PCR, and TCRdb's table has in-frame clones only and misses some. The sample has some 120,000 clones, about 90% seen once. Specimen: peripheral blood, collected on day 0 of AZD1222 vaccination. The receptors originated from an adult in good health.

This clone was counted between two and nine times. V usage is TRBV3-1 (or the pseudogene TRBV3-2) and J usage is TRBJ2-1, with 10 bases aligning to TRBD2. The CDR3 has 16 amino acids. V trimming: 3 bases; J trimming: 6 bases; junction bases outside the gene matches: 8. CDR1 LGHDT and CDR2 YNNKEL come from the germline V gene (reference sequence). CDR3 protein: CASSHSPAGGSNEQFF. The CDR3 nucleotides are TGTGCCAGCAGCCATAGCCCAGCGGGGGGGTCCAATGAGCAGTTCTTC.

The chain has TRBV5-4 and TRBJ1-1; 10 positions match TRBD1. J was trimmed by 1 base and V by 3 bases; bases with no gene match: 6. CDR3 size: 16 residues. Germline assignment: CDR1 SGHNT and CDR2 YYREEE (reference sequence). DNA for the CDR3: TGTGCCAGCAGCTCGACAGGGGGCGCGGAGAACACTGAAGCTTTCTTT. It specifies CASSSTGGAENTEAFF.

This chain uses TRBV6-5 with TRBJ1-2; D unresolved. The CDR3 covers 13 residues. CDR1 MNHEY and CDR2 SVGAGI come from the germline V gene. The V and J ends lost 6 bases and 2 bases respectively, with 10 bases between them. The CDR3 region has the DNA TGTGCCAGCAGGGTGAATAGCAACTATGGCTACACCTTC. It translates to CASRVNSNYGYTF.

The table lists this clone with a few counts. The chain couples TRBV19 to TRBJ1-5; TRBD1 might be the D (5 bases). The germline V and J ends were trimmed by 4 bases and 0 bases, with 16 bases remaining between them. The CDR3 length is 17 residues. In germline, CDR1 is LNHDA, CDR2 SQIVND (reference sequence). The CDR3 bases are TGTGCCAGTAGTAGCCGGGACTCAAGATTTAGCAATCAGCCCCAGCATTTT. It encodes CASSSRDSRFSNQPQHF.

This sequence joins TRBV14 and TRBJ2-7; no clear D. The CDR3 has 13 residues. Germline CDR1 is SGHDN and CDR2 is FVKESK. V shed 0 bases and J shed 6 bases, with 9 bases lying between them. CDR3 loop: CASSQERVGEQYF. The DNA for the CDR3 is TGTGCCAGCAGCCAAGAACGGGTGGGCGAGCAGTACTTC.

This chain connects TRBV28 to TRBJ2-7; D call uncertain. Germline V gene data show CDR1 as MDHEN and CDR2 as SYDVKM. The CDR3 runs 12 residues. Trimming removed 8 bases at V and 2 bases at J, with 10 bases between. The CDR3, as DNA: TGTGCCAGCGCTAGGGTTACCTACGAGCAGTACTTC. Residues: CASARVTYEQYF.

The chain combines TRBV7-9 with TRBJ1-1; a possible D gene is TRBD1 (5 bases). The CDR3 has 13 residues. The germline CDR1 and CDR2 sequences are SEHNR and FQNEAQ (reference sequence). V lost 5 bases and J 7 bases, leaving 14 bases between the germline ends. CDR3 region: CASSRGDRLEAFF. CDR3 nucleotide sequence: TGTGCCAGCAGCCGAGGGGACCGTCTTGAAGCTTTCTTT. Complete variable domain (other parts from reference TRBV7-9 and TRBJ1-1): DTGVSQNPRHKITKRGQNVTFRCDPISEHNRLYWYRQTLGQGPEFLTYFQNEAQLEKSRLLSDRFSAERPKGSFSTLEIQRTEQGDSAMYLCASSRGDRLEAFFGQGTRLTVV.

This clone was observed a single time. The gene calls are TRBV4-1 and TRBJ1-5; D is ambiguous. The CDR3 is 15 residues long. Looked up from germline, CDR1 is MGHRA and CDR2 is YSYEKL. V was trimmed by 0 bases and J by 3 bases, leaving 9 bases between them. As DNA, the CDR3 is TGCGCCAGCAGCCAAGAGAGCACTGTCAATCAGCCCCAGCATTTT. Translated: CASSQESTVNQPQHF.

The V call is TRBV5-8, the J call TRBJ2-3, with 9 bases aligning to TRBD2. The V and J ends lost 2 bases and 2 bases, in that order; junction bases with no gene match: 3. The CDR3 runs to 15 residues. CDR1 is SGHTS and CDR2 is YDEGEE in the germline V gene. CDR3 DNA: TGTGCCAGCAGCTTACCTAGCGGGGCCACAGATACGCAGTATTTT. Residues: CASSLPSGATDTQYF.

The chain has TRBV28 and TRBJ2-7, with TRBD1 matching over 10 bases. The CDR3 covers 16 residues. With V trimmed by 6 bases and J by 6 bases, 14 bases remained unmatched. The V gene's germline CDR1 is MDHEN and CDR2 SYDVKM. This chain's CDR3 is CASRQPGQGLPTEQYF. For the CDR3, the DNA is TGTGCCAGCAGGCAACCGGGACAGGGGCTCCCCACCGAGCAGTACTTC.

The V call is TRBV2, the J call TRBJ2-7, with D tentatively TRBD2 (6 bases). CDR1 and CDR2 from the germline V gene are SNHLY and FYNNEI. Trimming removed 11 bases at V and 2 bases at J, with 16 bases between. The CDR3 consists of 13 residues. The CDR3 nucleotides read TGTGCCGGTAATGGAGGGGCTACCTACGAGCAGTACTTC. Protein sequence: CAGNGGATYEQYF.

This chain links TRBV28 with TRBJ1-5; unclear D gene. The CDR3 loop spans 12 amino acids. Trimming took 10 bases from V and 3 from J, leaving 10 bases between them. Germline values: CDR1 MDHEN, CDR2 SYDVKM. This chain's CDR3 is CATLRNNQPQHF. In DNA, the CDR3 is TGTGCCACCCTCAGGAACAATCAGCCCCAGCATTTT.

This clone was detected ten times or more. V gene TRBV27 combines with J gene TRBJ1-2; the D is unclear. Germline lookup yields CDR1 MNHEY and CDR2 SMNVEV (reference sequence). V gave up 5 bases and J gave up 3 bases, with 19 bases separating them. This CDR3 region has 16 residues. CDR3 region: CASSLRGHRDDYGYTF. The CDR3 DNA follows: TGTGCCAGCAGTCTCCGAGGCCACCGGGATGACTATGGCTACACCTTC.

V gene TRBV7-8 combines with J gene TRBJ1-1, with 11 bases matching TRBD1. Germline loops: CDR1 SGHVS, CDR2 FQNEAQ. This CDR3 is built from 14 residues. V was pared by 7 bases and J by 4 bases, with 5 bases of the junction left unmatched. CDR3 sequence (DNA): TGTGCCAGCATCCAGGACAGGGGGCTCACTGAAGCTTTCTTT. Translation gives CASIQDRGLTEAFF.

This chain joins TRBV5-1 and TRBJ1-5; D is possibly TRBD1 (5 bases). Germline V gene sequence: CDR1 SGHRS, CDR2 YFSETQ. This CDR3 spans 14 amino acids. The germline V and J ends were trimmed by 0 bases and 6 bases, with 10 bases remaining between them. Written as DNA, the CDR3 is TGCGCCAGCAGCTTGGACGAGGGGACTCAGCCCCAGCATTTT. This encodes CASSLDEGTQPQHF. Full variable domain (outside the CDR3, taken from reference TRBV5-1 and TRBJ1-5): KAGVTQTPRYLIKTRGQQVTLSCSPISGHRSVSWYQQTPGQGLQFLFEYFSETQRNKGNFPGRFSGRQFSNSRSEMNVSTLELGDSALYLCASSLDEGTQPQHFGDGTRLSIL.

CDR3 nucleotide sequence: TGTGCCAGCAGCGTAGGTGGTAGCGGGGGGGAGACCCAGTACTTC. Amino acids: CASSVGGSGGETQYF. The chain couples TRBV9 to TRBJ2-5, with TRBD2 matching over 10 bases. This CDR3 spans 15 amino acids. The germline gives CDR1 SGDLS, CDR2 YYNGEE. The V and J ends lost 0 bases and 5 bases, in that order; junction bases with no gene match: 4.

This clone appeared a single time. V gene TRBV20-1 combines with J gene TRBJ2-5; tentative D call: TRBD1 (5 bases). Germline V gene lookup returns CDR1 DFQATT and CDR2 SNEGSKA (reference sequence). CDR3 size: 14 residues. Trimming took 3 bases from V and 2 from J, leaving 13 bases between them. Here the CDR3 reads CSASSWQGQETQYF. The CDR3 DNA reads TGCAGTGCTAGTAGTTGGCAGGGACAAGAGACCCAGTACTTC.

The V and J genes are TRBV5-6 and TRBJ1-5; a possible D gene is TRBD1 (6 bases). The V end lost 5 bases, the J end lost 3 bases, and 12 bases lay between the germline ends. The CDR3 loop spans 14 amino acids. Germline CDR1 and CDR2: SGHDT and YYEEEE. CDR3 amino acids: CASSFTGINQPQHF. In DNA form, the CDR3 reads TGTGCCAGCAGTTTTACAGGGATCAATCAGCCCCAGCATTTT.

The CDR3 reads CASSLGTPNTEAFF. DNA of the CDR3: TGTGCCAGCAGCCTCGGGACGCCGAACACTGAAGCTTTCTTT. V gene TRBV3-1 (or the pseudogene TRBV3-2) combines with J gene TRBJ1-1; maybe TRBD1 (5 bases). The CDR3 sequence is 14 residues long. Trimming pared 4 bases from V and 1 base from J, leaving 10 bases between. Germline CDR1 and CDR2: LGHDT and YNNKEL (reference sequence).

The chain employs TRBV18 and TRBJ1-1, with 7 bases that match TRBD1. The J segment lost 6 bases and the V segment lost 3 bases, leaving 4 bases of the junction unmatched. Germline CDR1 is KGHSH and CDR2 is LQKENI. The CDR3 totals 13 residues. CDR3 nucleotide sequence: TGTGCCAGCTCACCGCTGACAGGGTCTGAAGCTTTCTTT. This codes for CASSPLTGSEAFF.

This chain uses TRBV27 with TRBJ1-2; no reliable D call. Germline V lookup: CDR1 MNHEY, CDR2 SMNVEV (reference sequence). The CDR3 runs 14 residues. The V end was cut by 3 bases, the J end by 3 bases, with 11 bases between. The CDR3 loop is CASSFRPQHYGYTF. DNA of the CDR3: TGTGCCAGCAGTTTCCGGCCGCAACACTATGGCTACACCTTC.

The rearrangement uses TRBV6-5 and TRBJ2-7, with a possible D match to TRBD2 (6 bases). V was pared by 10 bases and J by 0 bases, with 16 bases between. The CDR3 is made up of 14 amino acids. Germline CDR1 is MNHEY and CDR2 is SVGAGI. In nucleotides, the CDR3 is TGTGCCACATTGGGGAGGCCGAGCTCCTACGAGCAGTACTTC. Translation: CATLGRPSSYEQYF.

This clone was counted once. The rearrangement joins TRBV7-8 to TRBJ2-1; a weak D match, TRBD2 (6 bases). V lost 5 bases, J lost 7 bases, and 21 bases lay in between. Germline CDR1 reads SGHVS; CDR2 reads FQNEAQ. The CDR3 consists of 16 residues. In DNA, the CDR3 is TGTGCCAGCAGCCGAGACGGGACTCAGCCCGGGAATGAGCAGTTCTTC. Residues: CASSRDGTQPGNEQFF.